The rows below give T cell receptor beta chains drawn from one sample of a study of identical twins. TCRdb used MiXCR to reprocess the 5' RACE reads, holding one entry per CDR3 protein. Of around 230,000 distinct CDR3 sequences listed, around 9.6% are singletons. Sequencing was done on a sample of memory (CD45RO+) T cells sorted from blood. The receptors were gathered from a woman younger than 30 in good health. CDR3s include the opening cysteine and the closing phenylalanine or tryptophan. Each record gives: CDR3 length, V gene, D gene, clone size, J gene, CDR3 protein, CDR3 DNA. The D gene is left open where the match is weak. The size of a clone is reported for some rows only, either as once, few or many, or as a class for expanded clones.

>16|TRBV12-3/TRBV12-4|-|few|TRBJ2-6
CASSLGYHSGANVLTF
TGTGCCAGCAGTTTAGGATACCACTCTGGGGCCAACGTCCTGACTTTC
>15|TRBV11-2|-|few|TRBJ2-7
CASSLDPAASYEQYF
TGTGCCAGCAGCTTAGATCCCGCAGCATCCTACGAGCAGTACTTC
>12|TRBV29-1|-|few|TRBJ2-1
CSLVRSYNEQFF
TGCAGCCTTGTGCGGAGTTACAATGAGCAGTTCTTC
>11|TRBV6-6|-|-|TRBJ2-7
CASSERHEQYF
TGTGCCAGCAGTGAGAGGCACGAGCAGTACTTC
>13|TRBV20-1|-|-|TRBJ2-1
CSARDPLDREKFF
TGCAGTGCTAGAGATCCCCTTGACCGGGAGAAGTTCTTC
>14|TRBV29-1|-|many|TRBJ2-1
CSVDYGADLSEQFF
TGCAGCGTTGATTACGGCGCCGATCTGAGTGAGCAGTTCTTC
>15|TRBV20-1|-|-|TRBJ2-5
CSARDSGRSQETQYF
TGCAGTGCTAGAGATTCTGGACGGTCCCAAGAGACCCAGTACTTC
>14|TRBV7-2|-|many|TRBJ1-1
CASSLHGMNTEAFF
TGTGCCAGCAGCTTACACGGGATGAACACTGAAGCTTTCTTT
>15|TRBV7-8|TRBD2|-|TRBJ2-1
CASNRGTSDYNEQFF
TGTGCCAGCAATAGGGGAACTAGCGACTACAATGAGCAGTTCTTC
>13|TRBV7-2|-|many|TRBJ2-3
CASSPAPWDTQYF
TGTGCCAGCAGCCCGGCCCCCTGGGATACGCAGTATTTT
>13|TRBV24-1|-|-|TRBJ2-3
CATPGQVGDTQYF
TGTGCCACCCCCGGGCAGGTCGGAGATACGCAGTATTTT
>18|TRBV2|-|-|TRBJ2-2
CASSDTPGAGVNTGELFF
TGTGCCAGCAGTGATACCCCAGGGGCAGGGGTGAACACCGGGGAGCTGTTTTTT
>16|TRBV10-2|TRBD2|-|TRBJ2-1
CASNLAGGVSYNEQFF
TGCGCCAGCAATCTAGCGGGGGGTGTCTCCTACAATGAGCAGTTCTTC
>13|TRBV6-1|TRBD1|-|TRBJ1-1
CASRDRDRGEAFF
TGTGCCAGCAGGGATCGGGACAGGGGGGAAGCTTTCTTT
>17|TRBV4-1|TRBD2|-|TRBJ2-3
CASSQDLRLAGGDTQYF
TGCGCCAGCAGCCAAGATCTTAGGCTAGCGGGGGGAGATACGCAGTATTTT
>14|TRBV4-2|-|few|TRBJ1-2
CASSQEASSYGYTF
TGTGCCAGCAGCCAAGAGGCCAGCTCCTATGGCTACACCTTC
>12|TRBV20-1|-|many|TRBJ1-1
CSARQPNTEAFF
TGCAGTGCTAGACAGCCGAACACTGAAGCTTTCTTT
>15|TRBV19|TRBD1|few|TRBJ2-5
CASSPGTGVSETQYF
TGTGCCAGTAGCCCCGGGACAGGGGTTTCAGAGACCCAGTACTTC
>16|TRBV12-3/TRBV12-4|TRBD2|many|TRBJ2-1
CASISTGTSSYNEQFF
TGTGCCAGCATTTCAACCGGGACTAGCAGCTACAATGAGCAGTTCTTC
>15|TRBV5-8|-|-|TRBJ1-3
CASRGKGISGNTIYF
TGTGCCAGCAGGGGGAAAGGAATCTCTGGAAACACCATATATTTT
>14|TRBV2|-|many|TRBJ1-5
CASSTDNSNQPQHF
TGTGCCAGCAGTACAGATAATAGCAATCAGCCCCAGCATTTT
>14|TRBV9|-|few|TRBJ2-7
CASSPRPLHYEQYF
TGTGCCAGCAGCCCCCGGCCACTCCACTACGAGCAGTACTTC
>13|TRBV3-1|-|few|TRBJ2-5
CASSRVLQETQYF
TGTGCCAGCAGCCGGGTCCTTCAAGAGACCCAGTACTTC
>12|TRBV5-6|-|-|TRBJ1-2
CASSENGYGYTF
TGTGCCAGCAGCGAAAATGGCTATGGCTACACCTTC
>14|TRBV5-1|-|-|TRBJ1-2
CASSFGGLLYGYTF
TGCGCCAGCAGCTTCGGGGGGCTCCTCTATGGCTACACCTTC
>17|TRBV7-2|TRBD2|few|TRBJ2-7
CASTTRGSSGGPYEQYF
TGTGCCAGCACCACGAGGGGCTCTTCGGGAGGCCCCTACGAGCAGTACTTC